The 20 T cell receptor beta chains listed next were all sequenced from one sample in a study of T cell repertoires in cytomegalovirus infection. TCRdb re-analysed the reads in MiXCR, keeping a single row per CDR3 protein. The sample has approximately 500,000 distinct CDR3 sequences, around 10% seen once. The specimen sequenced was PBMCs. Every receptor here comes from a human donor in good health (CMV status not recorded). Some clones in this sample may be carry-over from other donors' samples.

This clonotype was seen a few times. V and J are TRBV2 and TRBJ1-5, with 7 bases matching TRBD1. CDR1 SNHLY and CDR2 FYNNEI come from the germline V gene. The CDR3 runs to 13 residues. V lost 4 bases and J lost 9; bases outside the gene matches: 6. The CDR3 region has the DNA TGTGCCAGCAGTGTCTTAGGGGGCCGGCCCCAGCATTTT. Translation: CASSVLGGRPQHF.

This clonotype has a handful of counts. The V call is TRBV2, the J call TRBJ1-5; weak D call: TRBD1 (5 bases). Germline lookup yields CDR1 SNHLY and CDR2 FYNNEI. The CDR3 contains 14 residues. Trimming took off 3 bases at V and 1 base at J, with 7 bases between the two ends. The chain's CDR3 is CASSEDISNQPQHF. The DNA of the CDR3 is TGTGCCAGCAGTGAGGACATCAGCAATCAGCCCCAGCATTTT. The full variable domain, with the rest looked up from reference TRBV2 and TRBJ1-5, is EPEVTQTPSHQVTQMGQEVILRCVPISNHLYFYWYRQILGQKVEFLVSFYNNEISEKSEIFDDQFSVERPDGSNFTLKIRSTKLEDSAMYFCASSEDISNQPQHFGDGTRLSIL.

V is TRBV5-8 and J is TRBJ2-3, with TRBD1 identical over 8 bases. CDR3 size: 15 residues. V lost 0 bases to trimming and J lost 2 bases; unmatched junction nucleotides: 2. In germline, CDR1 is SGHTS, CDR2 YDEGEE. In DNA, the CDR3 is TGTGCCAGCAGCTTGGGGACAGGGCCCACAGATACGCAGTATTTT. Protein: CASSLGTGPTDTQYF.

V usage is TRBV13 and J usage is TRBJ2-5, with a possible D match to TRBD1 (5 bases). This CDR3 is 14 amino acids long. V lost 5 bases and J lost 2, with 12 bases in between. CDR1 is PRHDT and CDR2 is FYEKMQ in the germline V gene (reference sequence). The chain's CDR3 is CASSHRTQQETQYF. As DNA, the CDR3 is TGTGCCAGCAGCCACCGGACACAGCAAGAGACCCAGTACTTC.

This clonotype was seen many times. CDR3 amino acids: CASSKKGMNTEAFF. The CDR3 DNA follows: TGTGCCAGCAGCAAAAAAGGGATGAACACTGAAGCTTTCTTT. The chain couples TRBV7-9 to TRBJ1-1; D unresolved. CDR3 size: 14 residues. The V gene's germline CDR1 is SEHNR and CDR2 FQNEAQ (reference sequence). V gave up 5 bases and J gave up 0 bases, with 10 bases separating them.

Written as DNA, the CDR3 is TGTGCCAGCAGCTTACGGGGACTAGTAGGAGCAGATACGCAGTATTTT. This encodes CASSLRGLVGADTQYF. This chain uses TRBV11-1 with TRBJ2-3; 8 bases align to TRBD2. The CDR3 has 16 residues. Per germline, CDR1 SGHAT and CDR2 FQDESV (reference sequence). With V trimmed by 2 bases and J by 4 bases, 8 bases remained unmatched.

This clonotype has only a few counts. The chain uses TRBV18 and TRBJ2-7; D is perhaps TRBD1 (5 bases). The CDR3 loop spans 13 amino acids. V was cut by 6 bases and J by 1 base, with 10 bases left in between. Per the germline V gene, CDR1 is KGHSH and CDR2 is LQKENI. This chain's CDR3 is CASSQGHSYEQYF. The CDR3 bases are TGTGCCAGCTCCCAAGGACATTCCTACGAGCAGTACTTC.

With respect to this clonotype: A much more abundant neighbour one base away suggests this may be a read error. V and J are TRBV19 and TRBJ1-1; TRBD1 might be the D (6 bases). The CDR3 sequence is 15 residues long. V was trimmed by 7 bases and J by 2 bases, leaving 17 bases between them. Germline lookup yields CDR1 LNHDA and CDR2 SQIVND (reference sequence). DNA for the CDR3: TGTGCCAGTAAGGTCTCGGGACATCTTAACACTGAAGCTTTCTTT. The encoded protein is CASKVSGHLNTEAFF. Full variable domain (outside the CDR3, taken from reference TRBV19 and TRBJ1-1): DGGITQSPKYLFRKEGQNVTLSCEQNLNHDAMYWYRQDPGQGLRLIYYSQIVNDFQKGDIAEGYSVSREKKESFPLTVTSAQKNPTAFYLCASKVSGHLNTEAFFGQGTRLTVV.

This rearrangement joins TRBV28 to TRBJ1-6; unclear D gene. The CDR3 spans 13 residues. Deletions cut 5 bases from V and 4 bases from J, with 6 bases between. In germline, CDR1 is MDHEN, CDR2 SYDVKM. The chain's CDR3 is CASSDVYNSPLHF. The DNA of the CDR3 is TGTGCCAGCAGTGACGTGTATAATTCACCCCTCCACTTT.

This chain uses TRBV27 with TRBJ2-1, with 14 nucleotides matching TRBD2. V lost 4 bases and J lost 6; bases outside the gene matches: 8. Germline V gene data show CDR1 as MNHEY and CDR2 as SMNVEV (reference sequence). The CDR3 spans 17 residues. CDR3 bases: TGTGCCAGCAGTTCGCGGACTAGCGGGAGGACGAGCAATGAGCAGTTCTTC. Residues: CASSSRTSGRTSNEQFF.

This chain uses TRBV28 with TRBJ1-2, with D perhaps TRBD1 (5 bases). Trimming pared 3 bases from V and 4 bases from J, leaving 9 bases between. Germline V gene data show CDR1 as MDHEN and CDR2 as SYDVKM. The CDR3 extends over 13 amino acids. CDR3 bases: TGTGCCAGCAGTTTGGGACCGCTCTATGGCTACACCTTC. The encoded protein is CASSLGPLYGYTF.

The chain is built from TRBV15 and TRBJ2-7, with D perhaps being TRBD1 or TRBD2 (5 bases each). CDR3 length: 13 residues. V gave up 5 bases and J gave up 5 bases, with 13 bases separating them. The germline V gene encodes CDR1 LNHNV and CDR2 YYDKDF (reference sequence). This chain's CDR3 is CATSGRGANEQYF. In nucleotides, the CDR3 is TGTGCCACCAGCGGCAGAGGGGCGAACGAGCAGTACTTC.

This clonotype showed up just a few times. The gene calls are TRBV14 and TRBJ2-1; 13 nucleotides agree with TRBD2. Germline CDR1 is SGHDN and CDR2 is FVKESK. The CDR3 runs 17 residues. The ends lost 5 bases at V and 3 bases at J; junction bases unmatched: 7. This chain's CDR3 is CASSWTSGRGFYNEQFF. CDR3 DNA: TGTGCCAGCAGCTGGACTAGCGGGAGAGGGTTCTACAATGAGCAGTTCTTC.

This clonotype was detected a few times. This chain uses TRBV3-1 with TRBJ2-7, with D possibly called TRBD1 or TRBD2 (5 bases each). V dropped 0 bases and J dropped 6 bases, with 9 bases sitting between them. CDR3 size: 13 residues. CDR1 and CDR2 (germline): LGHDT, YNNKEL (reference sequence). CDR3: CASSQDHGAEQYF. The CDR3 region has the DNA TGTGCCAGCAGCCAAGATCACGGGGCCGAGCAGTACTTC.

This clonotype has at least ten counts. This sequence joins TRBV6-2 or TRBV6-3 and TRBJ1-5, with D tentatively TRBD1 (5 bases). This CDR3 has 14 amino acids. V lost 7 bases to trimming and J lost 3 bases, with 13 bases between them. Germline V CDR1 and CDR2: MNHEY, SVGEGT. The CDR3, as DNA: TGTGCCAGCAATCCCGTGGGGCCCAATCAGCCCCAGCATTTT. Translating gives CASNPVGPNQPQHF.

This chain uses TRBV11-2 with TRBJ2-1; D gene uncertain. Germline-derived CDR1 and CDR2 are SGHAT and FQNNGV. Deletions cut 2 bases from V and 8 bases from J, with 16 bases between. CDR3 length: 15 residues. The CDR3 nucleotides read TGTGCCAGCAGCTTAAAGGGCTATAATCGGGATGAGCAGTTCTTC. It encodes CASSLKGYNRDEQFF.

This clonotype has ten or more counts. The chain is built from TRBV18 and TRBJ2-7; D ambiguous. CDR1 KGHSH and CDR2 LQKENI come from the germline V gene. V was pared by 3 bases and J by 1 base, with 13 bases between. CDR3 length: 15 amino acids. DNA of the CDR3: TGTGCCAGCTCACCCGGTCAGCCAAAATCCTACGAGCAGTACTTC. Amino acid sequence: CASSPGQPKSYEQYF.

In this sample, this clonotype turned up many times. The V and J genes are TRBV7-3 and TRBJ2-1; D remains unclear. Trimming removed 2 bases at V and 5 bases at J, with 7 bases between. This CDR3 has 13 amino acids. CDR1 SGHTA and CDR2 FQGTGA come from the germline V gene. CDR3 residues: CASSLAMNNEQFF. The DNA for the CDR3 is TGTGCCAGCAGCTTAGCGATGAACAATGAGCAGTTCTTC.

This clonotype appeared many times. The chain combines TRBV6-5 with TRBJ2-1; D unclear. The CDR3 runs 16 residues. CDR1 and CDR2 (germline): MNHEY, SVGAGI. Trimming removed 4 bases at V and 0 bases at J, with 13 bases between. For the CDR3, the DNA is TGTGCCAGCAGTTCCCTCGGTGCGATCTCCTACAATGAGCAGTTCTTC. Protein: CASSSLGAISYNEQFF.

Ten or more counts support this clonotype. The chain couples TRBV28 to TRBJ2-5; 7 bases are a match to TRBD2. Germline V gene data show CDR1 as MDHEN and CDR2 as SYDVKM. This CDR3 region has 14 residues. The V and J ends lost 2 bases and 4 bases, in that order; junction bases with no gene match: 4. The CDR3 is CASSLRERGETQYF. The CDR3, as DNA: TGTGCCAGCAGTTTAAGAGAGCGGGGAGAGACCCAGTACTTC.